These T cell receptor beta chains were read from a single sample in a study of CD8+CD57+ T cells in acquired aplastic anemia. TCRdb redid the calling of the reads with MiXCR, one entry per CDR3 protein. The table lists fewer than 70,000 distinct CDR3 sequences, approximately 51% of them singletons, with about 8.5% in the top ten. Material for sequencing was sorted CD4+, CD8+, or CD8+CD57+ T cells (not recorded which) from PBMCs. The receptors here all came from a human donor in good health, serving as a control. Each CDR3 is given without its conserved first and last residue. Fields, in order: V gene, J gene, CDR3 protein.

TRBV9	TRBJ2-1	ASSVYPGDGEQF
TRBV11-2	TRBJ2-7	ASSLSGGLVWDEQY
TRBV12-3/TRBV12-4	TRBJ2-1	ASSFGGASNEQF
TRBV30	TRBJ1-2	AWGQVLTYGYT
TRBV29-1	TRBJ2-7	SVKTRVSSYEQY
TRBV5-1	TRBJ2-4	ASSFDLAKNIQY
TRBV24-1	TRBJ2-7	ATSDLVEQY
TRBV3-1	TRBJ2-2	ASSQVMVAGELF
TRBV7-9	TRBJ2-3	ASSFSAGRFTNTQY
TRBV25-1	TRBJ2-7	ASSLTMGGGTEEQY
TRBV11-3	TRBJ2-7	ASSHIAGPTYEQY
TRBV4-2	TRBJ2-1	ASSLTDYAYNEQF
TRBV5-1	TRBJ1-4	ASSLWATGNEKLF
TRBV3-1	TRBJ2-1	ASSPLVSGPGDEQF
TRBV10-1	TRBJ1-2	ASSETRNYGYT
TRBV20-1	TRBJ2-7	SAPRQGGEQY
TRBV19	TRBJ1-2	ASSPGSGANYGYT
TRBV10-3	TRBJ1-6	ATLLLLPGSPLH
TRBV20-1	TRBJ2-7	SAGSDSYEQY
TRBV25-1	TRBJ1-3	ASSESGYPGNTIY
TRBV11-1	TRBJ1-2	ASSLSRGHGYT
TRBV10-3	TRBJ1-2	AISGTEGYGYT
TRBV12-5	TRBJ1-1	ASGLVGNGGTEAF
TRBV24-1	TRBJ2-3	ATSDLRDRADTQY
TRBV6-1	TRBJ2-7	ASSAGAEAYEQY
TRBV20-1	TRBJ2-7	SARDSKTHEQY
TRBV15	TRBJ1-5	ATSKLGDSNQPQH
TRBV7-8	TRBJ1-1	ASSPLLGTEAF
TRBV2	TRBJ2-7	ASQQPTQGYEQY
TRBV10-3	TRBJ1-3	AINQDRDPGNTIY
TRBV13	TRBJ1-3	ASSLGTGVGNTIY
TRBV7-3	TRBJ2-5	ASSSSGAETQY
TRBV6-1	TRBJ2-5	ASSGRRPAEIIWYQETQY
TRBV9	TRBJ2-1	ASSVDLAGTVDEQF
TRBV15	TRBJ2-1	ATSRDYSMRERGYEQF
TRBV29-1	TRBJ1-1	SDFRGSEAF
TRBV10-3	TRBJ2-1	ASSETDEQF
TRBV19	TRBJ1-2	ASSIAARGLYGYT
TRBV7-2	TRBJ2-1	ASRRETEQF
TRBV20-1	TRBJ1-2	SARETGFPGYT
TRBV4-3	TRBJ2-7	ASSPQWDKSYEQY
TRBV19	TRBJ2-1	ASSIVTTGEQF
TRBV7-9	TRBJ1-1	ASSGFEGNTEAF
TRBV6-4	TRBJ1-2	ASSDSADRGSYT